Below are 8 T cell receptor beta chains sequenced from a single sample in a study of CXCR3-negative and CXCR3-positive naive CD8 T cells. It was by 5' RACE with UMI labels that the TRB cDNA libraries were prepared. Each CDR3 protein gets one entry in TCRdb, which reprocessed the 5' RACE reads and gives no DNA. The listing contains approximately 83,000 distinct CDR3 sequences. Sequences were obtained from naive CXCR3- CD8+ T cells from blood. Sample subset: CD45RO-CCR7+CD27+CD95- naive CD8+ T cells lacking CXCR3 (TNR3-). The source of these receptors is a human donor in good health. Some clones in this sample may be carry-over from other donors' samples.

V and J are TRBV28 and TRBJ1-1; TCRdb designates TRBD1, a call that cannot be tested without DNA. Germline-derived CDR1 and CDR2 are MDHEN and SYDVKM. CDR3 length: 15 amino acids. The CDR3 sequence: CASSQGTVRNTEAFF.

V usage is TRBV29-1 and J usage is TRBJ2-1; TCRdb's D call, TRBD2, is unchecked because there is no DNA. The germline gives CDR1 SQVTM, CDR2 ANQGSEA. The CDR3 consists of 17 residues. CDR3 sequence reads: CSVEESVVAGVHNEQFF.

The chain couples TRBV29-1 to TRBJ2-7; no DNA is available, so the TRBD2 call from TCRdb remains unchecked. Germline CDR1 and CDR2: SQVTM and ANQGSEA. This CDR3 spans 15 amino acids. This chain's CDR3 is CSVELADHHPYEQYF.

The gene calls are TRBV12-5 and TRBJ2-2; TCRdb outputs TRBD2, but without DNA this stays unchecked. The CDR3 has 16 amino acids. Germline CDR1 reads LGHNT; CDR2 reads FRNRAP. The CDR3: CASAIAGGPPGGELFF.

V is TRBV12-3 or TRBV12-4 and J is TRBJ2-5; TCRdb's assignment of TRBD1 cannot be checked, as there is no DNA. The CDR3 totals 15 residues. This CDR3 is CASCIAGGVQETQYF.

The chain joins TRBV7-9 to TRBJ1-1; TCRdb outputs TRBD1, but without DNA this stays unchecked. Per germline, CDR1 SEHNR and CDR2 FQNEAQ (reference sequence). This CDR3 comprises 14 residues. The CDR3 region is CASSPRDVHTEAFF.

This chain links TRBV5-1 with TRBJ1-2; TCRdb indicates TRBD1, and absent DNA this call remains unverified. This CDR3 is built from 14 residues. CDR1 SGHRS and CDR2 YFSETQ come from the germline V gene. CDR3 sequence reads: CASRPGITDYGYTF.

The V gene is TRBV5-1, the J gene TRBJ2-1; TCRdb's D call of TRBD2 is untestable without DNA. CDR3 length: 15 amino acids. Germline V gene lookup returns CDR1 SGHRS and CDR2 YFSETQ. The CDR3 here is CASSLTSGRYNEQFF.